This record covers a single T cell receptor (beta chain). What it binds is unknown. The table came from immunoSEQ multiplex PCR; TCRdb's copy has only in-frame clones and leaves some out. The table shows roughly 150,000 clones, with 84% occurring only once. The length of the CDR3 is 15 residues. Trimming removed 4 bases from V and 6 bases from J; junction bases left unmatched: 9. Germline V lookup: CDR1 MNHNY, CDR2 SVGAGI (reference sequence). It was the approximately 130-subject validation cohort, separate from the 666-subject first cohort, to which the donors belonged. The data derive from a study of cytomegalovirus exposure and HLA in healthy donors. Notes on the study in general: TCR clusters originating in the first cohort tended to co-occur in the 100 to 150 validation repertoires, according to a later analysis. In vitro, a few CMV-associated chains proved specific for CMV antigens. Reports described diagnosis of cytomegalovirus status by the classifier as highly specific and sensitive.

This sequence was found in a man under 40 in good health and CMV-seropositive. This sequence joins TRBV6-6 and TRBJ1-2; 9 bases match TRBD1. The specimen was PBMCs. The CDR3 DNA sequence: TGTGCCAGCAGTTCGGACAGGGGCGCCTTGGATGGCTACACCTTC. Encoded protein: CASSSDRGALDGYTF.